Each of the 23 T cell receptor beta chains below was sequenced from the same sample in a study of response to subunit inactivated influenza vaccine. TCRdb processed the RT-PCR reads anew with MiXCR; each CDR3 protein has one entry. Seen here are 650,000 to 850,000 distinct CDR3 sequences, over 11% observed once, and the top ten hold roughly 6.4%. Material: PBMCs from blood, obtained approximately 15 days before vaccination. These receptor sequences come from a man aged 45 to 65 who received an inactivated influenza vaccine.

The chain recombines TRBV27 with TRBJ2-7; TRBD2 matches at 8 bases. The CDR3 loop spans 15 amino acids. CDR1 is MNHEY, CDR2 SMNVEV, per germline (reference sequence). V shed 6 bases and J 1 base; nucleotides not matched to a gene: 8. The chain's CDR3 is CASSVGGGWSYEQYF. For the CDR3, the DNA is TGTGCCAGCAGCGTCGGGGGGGGCTGGTCCTACGAGCAGTACTTC.

Ten or more counts support this clonotype. The genes are TRBV11-2 and TRBJ2-3, with 10 bases lining up with TRBD2. This CDR3 has 18 amino acids. J was trimmed by 2 bases and V by 0 bases; bases with no gene match: 8. CDR1 SGHAT and CDR2 FQNNGV come from the germline V gene. The CDR3 loop is CASSLESPSGSPTDTQYF. CDR3 nucleotide sequence: TGTGCCAGCAGCTTAGAATCGCCTAGCGGGAGTCCCACAGATACGCAGTATTTT. Together with reference TRBV11-2 and TRBJ2-3, the CDR3 gives the full variable domain: EAGVAQSPRYKIIEKRQSVAFWCNPISGHATLYWYQQILGQGPKLLIQFQNNGVVDDSQLPKDRFSAERLKGVDSTLKIQPAKLEDSAVYLCASSLESPSGSPTDTQYFGPGTRLTVL.

Ten or more counts support this clonotype. V gene TRBV29-1 combines with J gene TRBJ2-7; 10 bases match TRBD2. From germline, CDR1 is SQVTM and CDR2 ANQGSEA. The ends lost 6 bases at V and 3 bases at J; junction bases unmatched: 11. This CDR3 comprises 15 residues. CDR3 nucleotides: TGCAGCGTGAGTAAGCTAGCGGGGGTCGACTACGAGCAGTACTTC. This codes for CSVSKLAGVDYEQYF.

This clonotype has only a few counts. The chain couples TRBV12-3 or TRBV12-4 to TRBJ2-2, with a tentative D call TRBD2 (7 bases). CDR3 size: 15 residues. V lost 3 bases and J lost 9, with 17 bases in between. The CDR3: CASSLGGATPWELFF. CDR3 DNA sequence: TGTGCCAGCAGTTTGGGGGGGGCCACGCCGTGGGAGCTGTTTTTT.

Many counts were recorded for this clonotype. This chain uses TRBV20-1 with TRBJ2-7; TRBD1 might be the D (6 bases). This CDR3 comprises 14 residues. V was clipped by 4 bases and J by 3 bases, with 16 bases between them. The germline V gene has CDR1 DFQATT and CDR2 SNEGSKA (reference sequence). The CDR3 loop is CSAIGPDSDYEQYF. The CDR3 DNA is TGCAGTGCTATAGGACCGGACAGCGACTACGAGCAGTACTTC.

This clonotype was recorded many times. The chain uses TRBV12-3 or TRBV12-4 and TRBJ1-2; D gene uncertain. V lost 3 bases, J lost 8 bases, and 13 bases lay in between. This CDR3 region has 13 residues. CDR3 nucleotides: TGTGCCAGCAGTTTCACTGGGGTTCGGGGCTACACCTTC. Residues: CASSFTGVRGYTF.

There are a few counts of this clonotype. This sequence joins TRBV12-3 or TRBV12-4 and TRBJ1-2; TRBD1 matches 10 bases. There are 14 residues in the CDR3. V dropped 3 bases and J dropped 7; count of bases not matched to a gene: 5. DNA for the CDR3: TGTGCCAGCAGTTTCGGGACAGGGGTTTTTGGCTACACCTTC. Its translation is CASSFGTGVFGYTF.

There are a few counts of this clonotype. The V and J genes are TRBV7-9 and TRBJ2-7; 9 bases agree with TRBD1. V lost 0 bases to trimming and J lost 0 bases; unmatched junction nucleotides: 0. The CDR3 spans 15 residues. Germline V lookup: CDR1 SEHNR, CDR2 FQNEAQ (reference sequence). CDR3: CASSLATGGSYEQYF. For the CDR3, the DNA is TGTGCCAGCAGCTTAGCGACAGGGGGCTCCTACGAGCAGTACTTC.

This clonotype showed up many times. The chain uses TRBV4-3 and TRBJ1-1; D gene ambiguous. CDR1 and CDR2 from the germline V gene are LGHNA and YSLEER. V lost 4 bases, J lost 5 bases, and 14 bases lay in between. The CDR3 contains 14 residues. In DNA, the CDR3 is TGCGCCAGCAGCCCCCGGAGGGTGGGGACTGAAGCTTTCTTT. Translated: CASSPRRVGTEAFF.

This clonotype was seen more than once but under ten times. The chain has TRBV7-2 and TRBJ2-1; unclear D gene. Trimming left V 5 bases short and J 4 bases short, with 6 bases between. CDR3 length equals 12 residues. The germline CDR1 and CDR2 sequences are SGHTA and FQGNSA. CDR3 sequence (DNA): TGTGCCAGCAGCCGCATTTACAATGAGCAGTTCTTC. Its protein product is CASSRIYNEQFF.

This clonotype was counted only a few times. The rearrangement uses TRBV7-2 and TRBJ2-3; the D gene could be TRBD1 or TRBD2 (5 bases each). The germline V gene encodes CDR1 SGHTA and CDR2 FQGNSA. This CDR3 region has 16 residues. V lost 4 bases and J 2 bases, leaving 16 bases between the germline ends. CDR3 DNA: TGTGCCAGCAGCTCCATCGGGGACGGATACACAGATACGCAGTATTTT. Encoded protein: CASSSIGDGYTDTQYF. Filled out from reference TRBV7-2 and TRBJ2-3, the complete variable domain reads GAGVSQSPSNKVTEKGKDVELRCDPISGHTALYWYRQSLGQGLEFLIYFQGNSAPDKSGLPSDRFSAERTGGSVSTLTIQRTQQEDSAVYLCASSSIGDGYTDTQYFGPGTRLTVL.

This clonotype has ten or more counts. The gene calls are TRBV6-1 and TRBJ2-2, with D tentatively TRBD1 or TRBD2 (6 bases each). The V end lost 6 bases, the J end lost 1 base, and 12 bases lay between the germline ends. This CDR3 is 15 amino acids long. CDR1 MNHNS and CDR2 SASEGT come from the germline V gene. CDR3 sequence reads: CASRRRGQNTGELFF. The CDR3 DNA reads as TGTGCCAGCAGGAGGCGGGGACAGAACACCGGGGAGCTGTTTTTT.

This clonotype was observed a handful of times. The chain combines TRBV12-3 or TRBV12-4 with TRBJ1-4; the D is unclear. V was pared by 4 bases and J by 5 bases, with 11 bases between. The CDR3 is made up of 14 amino acids. The CDR3 loop is CASSSNSVNEKLFF. The CDR3 nucleotides read TGTGCCAGCAGTTCTAACAGTGTAAATGAAAAACTGTTTTTT.

The chain recombines TRBV6-5 with TRBJ2-7, with TRBD2 identical over 7 bases. The CDR3 is 16 residues long. CDR1 and CDR2 (germline): MNHEY, SVGAGI. Unmatched junction bases numbered 12, after V lost 5 bases and J lost 2 bases. CDR3 nucleotide sequence: TGTGCCAGCAGTCACGGTTTTAGTGGGAGGGCCTACGAGCAGTACTTC. The encoded protein is CASSHGFSGRAYEQYF.

This rearrangement joins TRBV29-1 to TRBJ2-1, with 7 bases fitting TRBD1. The V gene end was trimmed by 3 bases and the J gene end by 1 base; junction bases not matched to a gene: 9. The length of the CDR3 is 16 residues. The germline CDR1 and CDR2 sequences are SQVTM and ANQGSEA. CDR3 sequence reads: CSVDDYRGPSYNEQFF. CDR3 nucleotides: TGCAGCGTTGACGATTATAGGGGGCCGTCCTACAATGAGCAGTTCTTC.

This chain uses TRBV20-1 with TRBJ2-2, with D possibly TRBD2 on 5 matching bases. This CDR3 is 14 amino acids long. Germline-derived CDR1 and CDR2 are DFQATT and SNEGSKA (reference sequence). Trimming removed 4 bases at V and 2 bases at J, with 11 bases between. The CDR3 DNA sequence: TGCAGTGCTAAGACCGGGATTAACACCGGGGAGCTGTTTTTT. This gives the protein CSAKTGINTGELFF.

This sequence joins TRBV5-1 and TRBJ1-2; D gene unclear. This CDR3 is 14 amino acids long. CDR1 is SGHRS, CDR2 YFSETQ, per germline. Deletions cut 0 bases from V and 4 bases from J, with 10 bases between. The CDR3 sequence is CASSLAQTSYGYTF. The CDR3 DNA is TGCGCCAGCAGCTTGGCTCAGACAAGCTATGGCTACACCTTC.

This clonotype was observed a few times. This chain joins TRBV20-1 and TRBJ1-2, with D tentatively TRBD1 (6 bases). Germline V gene sequence: CDR1 DFQATT, CDR2 SNEGSKA (reference sequence). V was pared by 0 bases and J by 6 bases, with 20 bases between. The CDR3 sequence is 16 residues long. The CDR3 spells CSARDEGTHKLHGYTF. The CDR3 DNA follows: TGCAGTGCTAGAGATGAGGGGACACATAAGTTGCATGGCTACACCTTC.

This clonotype was seen more than once but under ten times. The chain carries TRBV12-3 or TRBV12-4 and TRBJ2-2; no reliable D call. The CDR3 spans 14 residues. V lost 6 bases to trimming and J lost 6 bases, with 14 bases between them. In DNA, the CDR3 is TGTGCCAGCAGCTCACCCGGCAGTGCCGGGGAGCTGTTTTTT. Protein product: CASSSPGSAGELFF.

This clonotype has more than one count but fewer than ten. This sequence joins TRBV20-1 and TRBJ1-1, with D uncertain. Trimming took 4 bases from V and 2 from J, leaving 8 bases between them. This CDR3 contains 12 residues. Germline assignment: CDR1 DFQATT and CDR2 SNEGSKA (reference sequence). CDR3 nucleotide sequence: TGCAGTGCTAATAAGGTAAACACTGAAGCTTTCTTT. Its protein product is CSANKVNTEAFF.

In its sample, this clonotype was seen a few times. CDR3 amino acids: CSARSSGRGNEQFF. The CDR3 bases are TGCAGTGCTAGATCCAGCGGGAGGGGCAATGAGCAGTTCTTC. The gene calls are TRBV20-1 and TRBJ2-1; 10 nucleotides line up with TRBD2. The V gene end was trimmed by 2 bases and the J gene end by 6 bases; junction bases not matched to a gene: 4. This CDR3 has 14 residues. Germline V gene data show CDR1 as DFQATT and CDR2 as SNEGSKA (reference sequence).

This clonotype was recorded at least ten times. The chain links TRBV29-1 to TRBJ2-3; D is unclear. There are 12 residues in the CDR3. Per germline, CDR1 SQVTM and CDR2 ANQGSEA. Trimming removed 1 base from V and 4 bases from J, with 6 bases in between. The CDR3 region has the DNA TGCAGCGTTGAAGGGGTCGCAGATACGCAGTATTTT. This codes for CSVEGVADTQYF.

The table lists this clonotype with a few counts. The chain uses TRBV24-1 and TRBJ2-1; 12 nucleotides align to TRBD2. V lost 2 bases to trimming and J lost 4 bases; unmatched junction nucleotides: 2. The CDR3 has 16 residues. Germline CDR1 reads KGHDR; CDR2 reads SFDVKD. The CDR3: CATSDSGLAGYNEQFF. CDR3 nucleotides: TGTGCCACCAGTGATTCCGGACTAGCGGGGTACAATGAGCAGTTCTTC.